This T cell receptor beta chain was sequenced during a study of monozygotic twins with inflammatory bowel disease. UMIs that had a 6-nucleotide sample barcode were put in using template switching. TCRdb re-called the 5' RACE reads and gives one entry per CDR3 protein, without DNA. The data include a few hundred thousand distinct CDR3 sequences; the top ten clones carry 1.5% to 2%. The CDR3 is 15 amino acids. Germline CDR1 reads DFQATT; CDR2 reads SNEGSKA (reference sequence). V is TRBV20-1 and J is TRBJ1-5. The clonotype was recovered from a human donor with ulcerative colitis or Crohn's disease, or a healthy co-twin of an affected twin (not recorded which). The sample was blood. The CDR3 loop reads CSAAFTDTFDQPQHF.